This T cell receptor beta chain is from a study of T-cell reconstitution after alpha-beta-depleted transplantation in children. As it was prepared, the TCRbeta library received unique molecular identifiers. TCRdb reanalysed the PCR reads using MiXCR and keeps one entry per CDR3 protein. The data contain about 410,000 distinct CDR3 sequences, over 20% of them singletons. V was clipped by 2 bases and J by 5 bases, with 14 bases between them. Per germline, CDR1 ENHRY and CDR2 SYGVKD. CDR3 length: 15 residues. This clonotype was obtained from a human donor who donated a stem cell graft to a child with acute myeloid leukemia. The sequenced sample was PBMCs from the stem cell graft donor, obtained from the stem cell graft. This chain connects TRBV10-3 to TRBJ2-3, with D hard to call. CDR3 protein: CAISEGSNRVDTQYF. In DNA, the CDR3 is TGTGCCATCAGTGAGGGTTCTAATAGGGTAGATACGCAGTATTTT.